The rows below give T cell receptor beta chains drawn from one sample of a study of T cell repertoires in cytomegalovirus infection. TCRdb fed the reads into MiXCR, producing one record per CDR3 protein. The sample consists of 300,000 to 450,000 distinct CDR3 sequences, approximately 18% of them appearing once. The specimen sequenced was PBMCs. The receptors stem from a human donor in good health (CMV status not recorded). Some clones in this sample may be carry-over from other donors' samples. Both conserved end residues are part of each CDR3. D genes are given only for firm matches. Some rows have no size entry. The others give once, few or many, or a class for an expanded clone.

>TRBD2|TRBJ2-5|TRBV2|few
CASSFQRETQETQYF
TGTGCCAGCAGTTTTCAGCGGGAAACACAAGAGACCCAGTACTTC
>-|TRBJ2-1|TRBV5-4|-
CASSLEAHSNEQFF
TGTGCCAGCAGCTTGGAAGCGCACAGCAATGAGCAGTTCTTC
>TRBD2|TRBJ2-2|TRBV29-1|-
CSVGWTRNTGELFF
TGCAGCGTTGGATGGACTAGAAACACCGGGGAGCTGTTTTTT
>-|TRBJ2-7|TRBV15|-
CATSKQGRDEQYF
TGTGCCACCAGCAAGCAGGGTAGGGACGAGCAGTACTTC
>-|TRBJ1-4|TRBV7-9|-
CASSYRAGDEKLFF
TGTGCCAGCAGCTACCGGGCTGGGGATGAAAAACTGTTTTTT
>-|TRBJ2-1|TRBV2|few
CASTVGGPEQFF
TGTGCCAGCACAGTCGGCGGACCTGAGCAGTTCTTC
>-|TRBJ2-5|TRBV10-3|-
CAISDAAASETQYF
TGTGCCATCAGTGATGCCGCGGCCTCGGAGACCCAGTACTTC
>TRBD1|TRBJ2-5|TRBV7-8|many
CASRQGGSRAQYF
TGTGCCAGCAGACAGGGGGGATCGAGGGCCCAGTACTTC
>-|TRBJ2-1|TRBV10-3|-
CAIRPRTVGEQFF
TGTGCCATCAGGCCTAGGACAGTAGGTGAGCAGTTCTTC
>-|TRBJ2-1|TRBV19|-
CASSIDLRGATPDEQFF
TGTGCCAGTAGTATAGATCTACGGGGGGCCACCCCGGATGAGCAGTTCTTC
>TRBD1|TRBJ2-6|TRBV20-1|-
CSASDRDYSGANVLTF
TGCAGTGCTAGCGACAGGGATTACTCTGGGGCCAACGTCCTGACTTTC
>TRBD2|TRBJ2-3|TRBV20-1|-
CSARDGGLATGTDTQYF
TGCAGTGCTAGAGATGGGGGACTAGCCACCGGCACAGATACGCAGTATTTT
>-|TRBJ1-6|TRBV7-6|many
CASSRRSTDSNSPLHF
TGTGCCAGCAGCCGCAGGTCGACGGACTCTAATTCACCCCTCCACTTT